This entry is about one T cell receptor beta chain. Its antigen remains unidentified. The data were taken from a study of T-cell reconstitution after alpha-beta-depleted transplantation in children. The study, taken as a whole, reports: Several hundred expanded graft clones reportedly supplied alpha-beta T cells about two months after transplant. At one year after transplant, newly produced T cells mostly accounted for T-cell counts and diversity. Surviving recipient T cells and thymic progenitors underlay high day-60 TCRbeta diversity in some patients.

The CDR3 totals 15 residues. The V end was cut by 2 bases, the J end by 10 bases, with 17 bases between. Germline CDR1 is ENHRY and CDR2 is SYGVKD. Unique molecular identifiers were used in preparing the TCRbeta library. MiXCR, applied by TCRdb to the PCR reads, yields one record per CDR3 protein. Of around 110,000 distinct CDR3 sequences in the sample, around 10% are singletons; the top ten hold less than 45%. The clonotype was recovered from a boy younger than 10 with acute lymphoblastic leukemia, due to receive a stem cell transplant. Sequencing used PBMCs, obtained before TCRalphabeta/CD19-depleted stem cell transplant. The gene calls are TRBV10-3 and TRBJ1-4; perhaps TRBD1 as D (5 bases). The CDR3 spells CAISESAGSRGKLFF. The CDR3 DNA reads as TGTGCCATCAGTGAGAGTGCAGGGTCCCGGGGAAAACTGTTTTTT.